Below are 14 T cell receptor beta chains sequenced from a single sample in a study of molecular identifiers for immune sequencing clone quantification. In TCRdb, the PCR reads were re-called with MiXCR into one record per CDR3 protein. The data hold around 100,000 distinct CDR3 sequences, with over 30% observed a single time. The sequencing sample was made of naive CD8+ T cells from blood, with Jurkat cell RNA spiked in. The subset: FACS-sorted CD8+CD4-CCR7+CD45RA+ naive T cells. The receptor source for this set is a human donor in good health. Some libraries in this study had Jurkat cell RNA spiked in.

This clonotype was detected only a few times. The genes are TRBV27 and TRBJ2-1; possible D gene TRBD2, 5 bases. Germline V gene lookup returns CDR1 MNHEY and CDR2 SMNVEV (reference sequence). Trimming pared 1 base from V and 7 bases from J, leaving 14 bases between. The CDR3 spans 15 residues. CDR3: CASSLLASWGNEQFF. In DNA form, the CDR3 reads TGTGCCAGCAGTTTATTGGCTAGCTGGGGTAATGAGCAGTTCTTC.

V gene TRBV19 combines with J gene TRBJ1-1; D unclear. V gave up 5 bases and J gave up 5 bases, with 6 bases separating them. Per germline, CDR1 LNHDA and CDR2 SQIVND (reference sequence). CDR3 length equals 11 residues. The CDR3 region has the DNA TGTGCCAGTAGTTGGGTGACTGAAGCTTTCTTT. Translated: CASSWVTEAFF.

This clonotype was observed a handful of times. The V call is TRBV6-6, the J call TRBJ1-5; D unclear. Germline V CDR1 and CDR2: MNHNY, SVGAGI (reference sequence). Trimming removed 5 bases at V and 0 bases at J, with 11 bases between. The CDR3 length is 15 residues. CDR3 in amino acids: CASSELGDSNQPQHF. The CDR3 nucleotides read TGTGCCAGCAGTGAACTCGGGGATAGCAATCAGCCCCAGCATTTT.

The chain joins TRBV13 to TRBJ2-3, with D possibly matching TRBD2 (6 bases). The CDR3 has 17 residues. Germline assignment: CDR1 PRHDT and CDR2 FYEKMQ (reference sequence). Trimming took 4 bases from V and 0 from J, leaving 17 bases between them. The CDR3 sequence is CASSSPGVGLSTDTQYF. CDR3 coding DNA: TGTGCCAGCAGCTCTCCGGGGGTCGGGCTAAGCACAGATACGCAGTATTTT.

This clonotype was counted between two and nine times. The chain employs TRBV4-3 and TRBJ1-4; D unclear. The ends were cut back, 4 bases at V and 4 bases at J, with 10 bases in the middle. Germline CDR1 LGHNA, CDR2 YSLEER. CDR3 length: 14 amino acids. CDR3 sequence (DNA): TGCGCCAGCAGCCTTTGGGCGGGTAATGAAAAACTGTTTTTT. Its protein is CASSLWAGNEKLFF.

The sample holds many counts of this clonotype. This chain connects TRBV7-2 to TRBJ2-7, with 8 bases that match TRBD2. This CDR3 region has 14 residues. Trimming cost V 5 bases and J 2 bases; bases outside gene matches: 5. Germline CDR1 SGHTA, CDR2 FQGNSA. The CDR3: CASSPSGLAYEQYF. CDR3 DNA: TGTGCCAGCAGCCCCTCGGGACTAGCCTACGAGCAGTACTTC.

This clonotype was counted only a few times. The chain carries TRBV7-2 and TRBJ2-1; 7 bases line up with TRBD1. V was pared by 2 bases and J by 8 bases, with 0 bases of the junction left unmatched. The CDR3 loop spans 12 amino acids. From germline, CDR1 is SGHTA and CDR2 FQGNSA. Here the CDR3 reads CASSLTGDEQFF. CDR3 nucleotides: TGTGCCAGCAGCTTAACAGGGGATGAGCAGTTCTTC.

This clonotype came up many times. V gene TRBV10-3 combines with J gene TRBJ2-4; 8 nucleotides match TRBD1. The CDR3 has 16 amino acids. The ends lost 3 bases at V and 0 bases at J; junction bases unmatched: 4. CDR1 is ENHRY and CDR2 is SYGVKD in the germline V gene. As DNA, the CDR3 is TGTGCCATCAGTGAATCAGGGGGCAGAGCCAAAAACATTCAGTACTTC. It is translated as CAISESGGRAKNIQYF.

Regarding this clonotype: The germline gene is not matched at one end of the junction; a read error may be the cause. V is TRBV28 and J is TRBJ1-2, with 12 bases aligning to TRBD1. Germline V gene lookup returns CDR1 MDHEN and CDR2 SYDVKM. The CDR3 is made up of 15 amino acids. CDR3 region: CASSESGTGGSGYPF. As DNA, the CDR3 is TGTGCCAGCAGTGAATCCGGGACAGGGGGCTCTGGCTACCCCTTC.

The chain recombines TRBV7-6 with TRBJ2-2; 15 bases match TRBD2. Germline V gene sequence: CDR1 SGHVS, CDR2 FNYEAQ. After removal of 2 bases from V and 5 bases from J, the junction contained 9 bases not matched to a gene. The CDR3 runs to 19 residues. Written as DNA, the CDR3 is TGTGCCAGCAGCTTACGAGATTGGACTAGCGGGAGGGGGACCGGGGAGCTGTTTTTT. Translation gives CASSLRDWTSGRGTGELFF.

The chain carries TRBV7-9 and TRBJ1-1; 10 nucleotides align to TRBD1. CDR1 is SEHNR and CDR2 is FQNEAQ in the germline V gene (reference sequence). The CDR3 runs to 14 residues. V lost 5 bases to trimming and J lost 6 bases; unmatched junction nucleotides: 6. CDR3 amino acids: CASSPRDRGAEAFF. In DNA form, the CDR3 reads TGTGCCAGCAGCCCCCGGGACAGGGGCGCTGAAGCTTTCTTT.

The chain links TRBV4-3 to TRBJ1-1, with 8 positions matching TRBD1. The germline gives CDR1 LGHNA, CDR2 YSLEER. The J segment lost 5 bases and the V segment lost 0 bases, leaving 5 bases of the junction unmatched. This CDR3 is 15 amino acids long. In DNA form, the CDR3 reads TGCGCCAGCAGCCAAGATCAGGGGGCGGGTACTGAAGCTTTCTTT. It is translated as CASSQDQGAGTEAFF.

This clonotype was detected only a few times. The DNA for the CDR3 is TGTGCCAGCGGCCCACACGTTGACGAGCAGTTCTTC. Translated: CASGPHVDEQFF. The J gene is TRBJ2-1, the V gene TRBV28; no clear D. Germline assignment: CDR1 MDHEN and CDR2 SYDVKM. The CDR3 is 12 amino acids. The ends were cut back, 8 bases at V and 10 bases at J, with 15 bases in the middle. The entire variable domain, with the rest obtained from reference TRBV28 and TRBJ2-1, is as follows: DVKVTQSSRYLVKRTGEKVFLECVQDMDHENMFWYRQDPGLGLRLIYFSYDVKMKEKGDIPEGYSVSREKKERFSLILESASTNQTSMYLCASGPHVDEQFFGPGTRLTVL.

As regards this clonotype: The junction does not match germline at one end; this may be a read error. The rearrangement uses TRBV28 and TRBJ2-7; no reliable D call. Germline V gene data show CDR1 as MDHEN and CDR2 as SYDVKM. The CDR3 has 15 residues. CDR3 amino acids: CASSLFSKPPYEPYF. The CDR3 DNA follows: TGTGCCAGCAGTTTATTTTCCAAACCTCCATACGAGCCGTACTTC.